The clone carrying this TCR beta chain appeared many times. The antigen remains unidentified. CDR1 and CDR2 from the germline V gene are SNHLY and FYNNEI. V was trimmed by 6 bases and J by 3 bases, leaving 11 bases between them. The CDR3 contains 14 residues. Every isolated RNA sample was fully reverse transcribed, so sequencing captured expressed TCRB transcripts. Sequenced by immunoSEQ multiplex PCR; TCRdb stores in-frame clones only, minus some. Among some 110,000 clones listed, about 16% were seen once. This entry comes from a study of beta chain features in type 1 diabetes. Notes on the study in general: Moderate yet significant TCRB CDR3 shortening was seen in Type 1 diabetes patients in all four CD4+ subsets.

This rearrangement joins TRBV2 to TRBJ2-2; TRBD2 is a possible D gene (5 bases). The sequencing sample was made of central memory CD4+ T cells from blood. This receptor was taken from a man aged 25-40 years with type 1 diabetes. Written as DNA, the CDR3 is TGTGCCAGCAGGGAGGACCCTTACACCGGGGAGCTGTTTTTT. Protein: CASREDPYTGELFF.